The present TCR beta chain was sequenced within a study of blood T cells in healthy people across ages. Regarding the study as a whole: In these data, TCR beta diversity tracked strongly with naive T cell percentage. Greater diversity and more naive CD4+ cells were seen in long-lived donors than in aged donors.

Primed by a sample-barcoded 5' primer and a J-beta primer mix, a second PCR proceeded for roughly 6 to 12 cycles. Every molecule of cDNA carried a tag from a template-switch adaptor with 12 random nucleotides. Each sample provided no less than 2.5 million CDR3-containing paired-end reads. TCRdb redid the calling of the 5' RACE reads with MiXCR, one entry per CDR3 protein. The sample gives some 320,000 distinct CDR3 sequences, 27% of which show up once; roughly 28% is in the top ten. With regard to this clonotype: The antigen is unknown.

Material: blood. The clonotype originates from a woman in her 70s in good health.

The CDR3 spells CASRQGEKNIQYF. DNA of the CDR3: TGCGCCAGCAGACAGGGGGAGAAGAACATTCAGTACTTC. The chain links TRBV5-1 to TRBJ2-4, with 8 nucleotides matching TRBD1. Per the germline V gene, CDR1 is SGHRS and CDR2 is YFSETQ. The CDR3 is 13 residues long. V shed 5 bases, J shed 7 bases, and the junction held 5 bases outside the gene matches.